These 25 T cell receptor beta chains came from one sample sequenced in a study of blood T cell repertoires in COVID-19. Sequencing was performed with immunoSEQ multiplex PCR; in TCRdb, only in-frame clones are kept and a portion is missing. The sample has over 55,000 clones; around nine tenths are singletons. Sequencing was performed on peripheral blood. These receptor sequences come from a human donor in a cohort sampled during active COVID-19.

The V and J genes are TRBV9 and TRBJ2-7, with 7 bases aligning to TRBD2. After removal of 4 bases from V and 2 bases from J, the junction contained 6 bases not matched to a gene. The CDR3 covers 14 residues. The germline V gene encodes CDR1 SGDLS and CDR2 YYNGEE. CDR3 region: CASSPASGAYEQYF. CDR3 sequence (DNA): TGTGCCAGCAGCCCGGCTAGCGGTGCCTACGAGCAGTACTTC.

The CDR3 nucleotides are TGTGCCAGCAGTAGGCCCGGGACAGGGGGCTACGAGCAGTACTTC. Translated, it gives CASSRPGTGGYEQYF. The chain carries TRBV5-4 and TRBJ2-7; 11 nucleotides line up with TRBD1. Per the germline V gene, CDR1 is SGHNT and CDR2 is YYREEE (reference sequence). The CDR3 has 15 amino acids. The V gene end was trimmed by 5 bases and the J gene end by 3 bases; junction bases not matched to a gene: 7.

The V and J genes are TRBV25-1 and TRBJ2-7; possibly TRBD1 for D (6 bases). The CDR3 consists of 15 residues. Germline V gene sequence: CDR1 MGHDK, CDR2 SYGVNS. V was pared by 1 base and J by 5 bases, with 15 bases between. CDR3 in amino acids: CASSESSGAENEQYF. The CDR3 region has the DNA TGTGCCAGCAGTGAATCCTCAGGGGCTGAAAACGAGCAGTACTTC.

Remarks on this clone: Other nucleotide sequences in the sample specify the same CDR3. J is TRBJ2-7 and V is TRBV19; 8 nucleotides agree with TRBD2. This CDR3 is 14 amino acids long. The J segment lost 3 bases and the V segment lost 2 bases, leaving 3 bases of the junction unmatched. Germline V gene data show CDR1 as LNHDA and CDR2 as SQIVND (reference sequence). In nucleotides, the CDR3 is TGTGCCAGTAGTATAACCGGGACTAGCTACGAGCAGTACTTC. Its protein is CASSITGTSYEQYF.

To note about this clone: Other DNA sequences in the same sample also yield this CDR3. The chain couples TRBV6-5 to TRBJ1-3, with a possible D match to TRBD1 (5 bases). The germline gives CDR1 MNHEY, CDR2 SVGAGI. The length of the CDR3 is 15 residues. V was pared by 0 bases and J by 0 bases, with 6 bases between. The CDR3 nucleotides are TGTGCCAGCAGTTACTCGGGGGGCTCTGGAAACACCATATATTTT. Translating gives CASSYSGGSGNTIYF.

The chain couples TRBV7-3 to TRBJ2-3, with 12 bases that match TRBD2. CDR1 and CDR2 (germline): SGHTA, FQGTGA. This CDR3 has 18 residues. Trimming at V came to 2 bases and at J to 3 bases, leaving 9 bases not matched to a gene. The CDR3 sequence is CASSLDSPGTSGTDTQYF. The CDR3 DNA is TGTGCCAGCAGCTTAGATTCCCCCGGGACTAGCGGGACAGATACGCAGTATTTT. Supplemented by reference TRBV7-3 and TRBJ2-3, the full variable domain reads GAGVSQTPSNKVTEKGKYVELRCDPISGHTALYWYRQSLGQGPEFLIYFQGTGAADDSGLPNDRFFAVRPEGSVSTLKIQRTERGDSAVYLCASSLDSPGTSGTDTQYFGPGTRLTVL.

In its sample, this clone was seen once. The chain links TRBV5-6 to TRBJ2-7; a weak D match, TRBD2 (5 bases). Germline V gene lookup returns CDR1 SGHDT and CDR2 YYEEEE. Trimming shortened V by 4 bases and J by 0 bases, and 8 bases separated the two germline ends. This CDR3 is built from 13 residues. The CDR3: CASSRAVSYEQYF. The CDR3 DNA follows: TGTGCCAGCAGCCGAGCGGTCTCCTACGAGCAGTACTTC.

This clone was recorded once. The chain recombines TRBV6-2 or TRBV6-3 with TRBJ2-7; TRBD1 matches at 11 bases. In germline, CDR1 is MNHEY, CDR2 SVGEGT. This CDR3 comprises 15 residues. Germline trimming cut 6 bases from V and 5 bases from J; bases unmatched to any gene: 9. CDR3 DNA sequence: TGTGCCAGCAGCTCTGAGGACAGGGGGCCCAACGAGCAGTACTTC. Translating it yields CASSSEDRGPNEQYF.

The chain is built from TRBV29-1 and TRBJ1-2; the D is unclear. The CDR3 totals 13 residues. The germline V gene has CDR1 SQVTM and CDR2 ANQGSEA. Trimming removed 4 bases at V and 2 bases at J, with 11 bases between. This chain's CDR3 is CSVGRTQNYGYTF. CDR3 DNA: TGCAGCGTTGGCAGAACCCAAAACTATGGCTACACCTTC.

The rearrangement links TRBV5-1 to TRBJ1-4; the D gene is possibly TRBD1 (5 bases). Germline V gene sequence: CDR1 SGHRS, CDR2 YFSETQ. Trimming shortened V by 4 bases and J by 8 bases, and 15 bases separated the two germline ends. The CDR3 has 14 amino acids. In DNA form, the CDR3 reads TGCGCCAGCAGCCGGGACTGGAGGGGAGAAAAACTGTTTTTT. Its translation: CASSRDWRGEKLFF.

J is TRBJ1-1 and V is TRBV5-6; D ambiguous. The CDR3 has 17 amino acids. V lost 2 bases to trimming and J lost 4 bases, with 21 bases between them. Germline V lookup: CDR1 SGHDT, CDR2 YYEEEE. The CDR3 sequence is CASSFFEELRQITEAFF. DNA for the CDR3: TGTGCCAGCAGCTTCTTCGAGGAGTTGAGGCAGATCACTGAAGCTTTCTTT.

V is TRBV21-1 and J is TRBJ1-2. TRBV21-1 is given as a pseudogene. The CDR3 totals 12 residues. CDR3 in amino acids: CASLSGHYGYTF. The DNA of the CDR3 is TGTGCCAGCCTTAGCGGTCACTATGGCTACACCTTC.

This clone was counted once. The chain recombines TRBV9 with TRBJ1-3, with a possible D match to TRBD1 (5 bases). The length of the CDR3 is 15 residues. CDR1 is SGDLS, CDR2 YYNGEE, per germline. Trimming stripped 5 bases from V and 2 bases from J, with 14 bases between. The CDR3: CASSAQGGTGNTIYF. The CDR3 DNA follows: TGTGCCAGCAGTGCCCAGGGTGGCACTGGAAACACCATATATTTT.

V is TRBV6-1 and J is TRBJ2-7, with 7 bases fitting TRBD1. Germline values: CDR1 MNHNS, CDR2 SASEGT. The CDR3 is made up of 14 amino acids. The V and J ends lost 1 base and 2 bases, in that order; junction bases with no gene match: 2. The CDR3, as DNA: TGTGCCAGCAGTGAAGACAGGGGCCCCTACGAGCAGTACTTC. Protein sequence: CASSEDRGPYEQYF.

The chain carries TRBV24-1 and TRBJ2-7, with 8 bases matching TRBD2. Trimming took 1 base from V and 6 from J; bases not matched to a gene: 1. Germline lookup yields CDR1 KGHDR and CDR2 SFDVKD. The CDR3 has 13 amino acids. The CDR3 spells CATSDLSGGEQYF. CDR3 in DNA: TGTGCCACCAGTGATTTAAGCGGGGGCGAGCAGTACTTC.

The CDR3 loop is CASSQVTGGGYTF. CDR3 nucleotides: TGTGCCAGCAGCCAAGTGACAGGCGGTGGCTACACCTTC. The V and J genes are TRBV3-1 (or the pseudogene TRBV3-2) and TRBJ1-2; the D gene is possibly TRBD1 (6 bases). Germline V gives CDR1 LGHDT, CDR2 YNNKEL (reference sequence). Trimming took 1 base from V and 7 from J, leaving 10 bases between them. The CDR3 is 13 amino acids.

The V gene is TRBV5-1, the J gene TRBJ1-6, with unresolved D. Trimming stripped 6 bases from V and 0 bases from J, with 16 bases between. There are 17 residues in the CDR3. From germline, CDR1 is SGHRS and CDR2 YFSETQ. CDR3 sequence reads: CASTDASGGSYNSPLHF. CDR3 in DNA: TGCGCCAGCACCGATGCCAGTGGCGGCTCCTATAATTCACCCCTCCACTTT.

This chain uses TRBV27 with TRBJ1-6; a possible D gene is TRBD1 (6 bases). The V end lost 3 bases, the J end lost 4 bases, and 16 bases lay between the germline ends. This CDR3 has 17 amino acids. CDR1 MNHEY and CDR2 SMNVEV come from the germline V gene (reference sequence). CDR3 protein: CASSFKGDGYYNSPLHF. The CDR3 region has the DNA TGTGCCAGCAGTTTCAAGGGGGATGGCTATTATAATTCACCCCTCCACTTT.

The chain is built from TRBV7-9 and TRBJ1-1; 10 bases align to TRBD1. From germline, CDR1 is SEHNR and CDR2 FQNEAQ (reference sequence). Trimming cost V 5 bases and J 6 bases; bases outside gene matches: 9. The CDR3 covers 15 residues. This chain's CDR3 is CASSPPTGGSAEAFF. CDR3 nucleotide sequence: TGTGCCAGCAGCCCGCCGACAGGGGGCTCGGCTGAAGCTTTCTTT.

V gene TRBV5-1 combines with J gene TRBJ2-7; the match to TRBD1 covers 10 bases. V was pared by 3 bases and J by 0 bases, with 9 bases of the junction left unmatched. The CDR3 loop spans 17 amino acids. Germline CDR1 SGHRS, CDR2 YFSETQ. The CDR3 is CASSSHTTGGASYEQYF. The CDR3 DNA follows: TGCGCCAGCAGCTCCCATACGACAGGGGGCGCCTCCTACGAGCAGTACTTC.

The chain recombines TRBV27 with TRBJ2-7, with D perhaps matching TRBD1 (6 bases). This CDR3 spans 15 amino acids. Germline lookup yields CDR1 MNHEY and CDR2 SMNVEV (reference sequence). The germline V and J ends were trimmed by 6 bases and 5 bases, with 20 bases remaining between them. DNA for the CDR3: TGTGCCAGCAGCTTCCTAGGTACAGGGAACCACGAGCAGTACTTC. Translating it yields CASSFLGTGNHEQYF.

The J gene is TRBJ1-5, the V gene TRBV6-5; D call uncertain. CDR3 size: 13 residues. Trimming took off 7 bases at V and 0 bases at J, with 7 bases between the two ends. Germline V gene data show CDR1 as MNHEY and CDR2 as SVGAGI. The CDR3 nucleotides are TGTGCCAGCAACGCGGTTAGCAATCAGCCCCAGCATTTT. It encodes CASNAVSNQPQHF.

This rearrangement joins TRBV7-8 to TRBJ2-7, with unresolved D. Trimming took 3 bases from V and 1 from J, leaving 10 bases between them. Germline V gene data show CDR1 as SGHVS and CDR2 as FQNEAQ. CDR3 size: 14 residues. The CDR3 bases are TGTGCCAGCAGCTTGGTCACGGGTTCCTACGAGCAGTACTTC. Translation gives CASSLVTGSYEQYF.

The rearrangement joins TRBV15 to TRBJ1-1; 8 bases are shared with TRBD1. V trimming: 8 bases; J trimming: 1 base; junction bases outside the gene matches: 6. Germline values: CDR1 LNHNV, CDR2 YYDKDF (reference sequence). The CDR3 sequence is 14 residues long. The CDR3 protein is CATQSGTGNTEAFF. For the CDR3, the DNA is TGTGCCACCCAATCCGGGACAGGGAACACTGAAGCTTTCTTT.

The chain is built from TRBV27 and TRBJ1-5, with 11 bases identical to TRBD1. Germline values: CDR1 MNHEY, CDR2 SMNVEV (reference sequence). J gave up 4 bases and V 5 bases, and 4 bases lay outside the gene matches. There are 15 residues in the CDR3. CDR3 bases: TGTGCCAGCAGTGGCGGGACAGGGGGTAATCAGCCCCAGCATTTT. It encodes CASSGGTGGNQPQHF.